Listed here are 28 T cell receptor beta chains from one sample, sequenced in a study of blood T cell repertoires in COVID-19. Clones were read by immunoSEQ multiplex PCR, and TCRdb kept only the in-frame ones, dropping some. The table records roughly 150,000 clones, about four fifths of them present only once. The sequencing sample was made of peripheral blood. These receptors came from a man between 60 and 75 years old with active or convalescent COVID-19.

The V call is TRBV19, the J call TRBJ1-6; TRBD1 matches at 10 bases. CDR3 length: 14 residues. Trimming at V came to 7 bases and at J to 7 bases, leaving 4 bases not matched to a gene. In germline, CDR1 is LNHDA, CDR2 SQIVND (reference sequence). CDR3 amino acids: CASTGGQGNSPLHF. DNA of the CDR3: TGTGCCAGTACTGGGGGACAGGGGAATTCACCCCTCCACTTT.

The rearrangement uses TRBV7-9 and TRBJ2-5; D perhaps matches TRBD1 (5 bases). This CDR3 has 15 amino acids. CDR1 and CDR2 from the germline V gene are SEHNR and FQNEAQ (reference sequence). Between the trimmed V and J ends, which lost 3 bases and 4 bases, there was a span of 15 bases. Here the CDR3 reads CASSFQGGLGETQYF. CDR3 nucleotide sequence: TGTGCCAGCAGCTTCCAGGGTGGATTAGGAGAGACCCAGTACTTC. Full variable domain (outside the CDR3, taken from reference TRBV7-9 and TRBJ2-5): DTGVSQNPRHKITKRGQNVTFRCDPISEHNRLYWYRQTLGQGPEFLTYFQNEAQLEKSRLLSDRFSAERPKGSFSTLEIQRTEQGDSAMYLCASSFQGGLGETQYFGPGTRLLVL.

V gene TRBV11-3 combines with J gene TRBJ1-1; 9 bases line up with TRBD1. CDR1 is SGHNT, CDR2 YENEEA, per germline. Trimming removed 1 base from V and 6 bases from J; junction bases left unmatched: 12. The CDR3 is 17 residues long. CDR3 DNA sequence: TGTGCCAGCAGCTTAGTTTGGGGACAGGGTCTGACCCCTGAAGCTTTCTTT. It codes for CASSLVWGQGLTPEAFF.

This clone was detected a few times. The gene calls are TRBV11-2 and TRBJ2-7, with 7 nucleotides matching TRBD1. Germline V gene lookup returns CDR1 SGHAT and CDR2 FQNNGV. The CDR3 runs 12 residues. Unmatched junction bases numbered 3, after V lost 5 bases and J lost 5 bases. In DNA, the CDR3 is TGTGCCAGCAGCCGCGACAGGGACGAGCAGTACTTC. Protein sequence: CASSRDRDEQYF.

The rearrangement joins TRBV6-5 to TRBJ2-2, with D tentatively TRBD1 (6 bases). This CDR3 has 16 residues. The germline V and J ends were trimmed by 0 bases and 2 bases, with 10 bases remaining between them. Germline CDR1 and CDR2: MNHEY and SVGAGI. In DNA, the CDR3 is TGTGCCAGCAGTTACTCTGGGGGCACTAACACCGGGGAGCTGTTTTTT. Translation: CASSYSGGTNTGELFF.

The chain joins TRBV7-9 to TRBJ2-1; tentative D call: TRBD1 (8 bases). CDR3 length equals 14 residues. CDR1 is SEHNR and CDR2 is FQNEAQ in the germline V gene (reference sequence). CDR3: CATGGASSYNEQFF. CDR3 nucleotide sequence: TGTGCTACAGGGGGGGCGAGTTCCTACAATGAGCAGTTCTTC.

The chain has TRBV18 and TRBJ2-7; 7 bases map to TRBD1. The J segment lost 4 bases and the V segment lost 1 base, leaving 10 bases of the junction unmatched. The CDR3 is 16 amino acids. CDR1 is KGHSH, CDR2 LQKENI, per germline. The chain's CDR3 is CASSPRDRVRAYEQYF. In nucleotides, the CDR3 is TGTGCCAGCTCACCACGAGACAGGGTGAGGGCTTACGAGCAGTACTTC. Filled out from reference TRBV18 and TRBJ2-7, the complete variable domain reads NAGVMQNPRHLVRRRGQEARLRCSPMKGHSHVYWYRQLPEEGLKFMVYLQKENIIDESGMPKERFSAEFPKEGPSILRIQQVVRGDSAAYFCASSPRDRVRAYEQYFGPGTRLTVT.

There are a few counts of this clone. The chain has TRBV19 and TRBJ1-2, with D tentatively TRBD1 (5 bases). With 0 bases removed from V and 2 bases from J, the gap between germline ends came to 10 bases. The germline CDR1 and CDR2 sequences are LNHDA and SQIVND (reference sequence). The length of the CDR3 is 15 residues. CDR3 nucleotide sequence: TGTGCCAGTAGTATAGAAAGGGGCCTAAACTATGGCTACACCTTC. It encodes CASSIERGLNYGYTF.

V is TRBV3-1 (or the pseudogene TRBV3-2) and J is TRBJ2-1; D gene uncertain. Germline V gene data show CDR1 as LGHDT and CDR2 as YNNKEL (reference sequence). CDR3 length: 16 amino acids. Deletions cut 0 bases from V and 2 bases from J, with 11 bases between. DNA for the CDR3: TGTGCCAGCAGCCAAGATCCCGCGGCCGCCTACAATGAGCAGTTCTTC. It is translated as CASSQDPAAAYNEQFF.

V gene TRBV5-1 combines with J gene TRBJ2-1; TRBD2 matches at 10 bases. The CDR3 totals 16 residues. CDR1 SGHRS and CDR2 YFSETQ come from the germline V gene. The V and J ends lost 1 base and 9 bases, in that order; junction bases with no gene match: 10. The CDR3 DNA reads TGCGCCAGCAGCTTGCCCGGGACTAGCGTGGCGGTTGAGCAGTTCTTC. Amino acids: CASSLPGTSVAVEQFF. Variable domain in full (rest from reference TRBV5-1 and TRBJ2-1): KAGVTQTPRYLIKTRGQQVTLSCSPISGHRSVSWYQQTPGQGLQFLFEYFSETQRNKGNFPGRFSGRQFSNSRSEMNVSTLELGDSALYLCASSLPGTSVAVEQFFGPGTRLTVL.

The V and J genes are TRBV5-1 and TRBJ1-1, with D hard to call. Trimming pared 5 bases from V and 0 bases from J, leaving 8 bases between. The CDR3 is 13 amino acids. Germline V gene lookup returns CDR1 SGHRS and CDR2 YFSETQ. This CDR3 reads CASSLGMNTEAFF. Here the CDR3 DNA reads TGCGCCAGCAGTCTGGGCATGAACACTGAAGCTTTCTTT.

Points on this clone: In the same sample, other DNA sequences code for this CDR3. This rearrangement joins TRBV18 to TRBJ2-7; D may be TRBD2 (6 bases). CDR1 is KGHSH and CDR2 is LQKENI in the germline V gene. V was shortened by 0 bases and J by 1 base, with 13 bases between the two germline ends. The CDR3 totals 16 residues. CDR3 amino acids: CASSPPSGGRSYEQYF. Here the CDR3 DNA reads TGTGCCAGCTCACCACCGTCCGGGGGAAGGTCCTACGAGCAGTACTTC.

The chain recombines TRBV7-8 with TRBJ1-2, with TRBD1 as a possible D gene (5 bases). This CDR3 is built from 13 residues. Germline values: CDR1 SGHVS, CDR2 FQNEAQ. Trimming stripped 5 bases from V and 6 bases from J, with 13 bases between. CDR3 DNA: TGTGCCAGCAGCCGACTGGGGGGGGATGGCTACACCTTC. Translated: CASSRLGGDGYTF.

V usage is TRBV5-4 and J usage is TRBJ2-3, with D possibly TRBD1 on 6 matching bases. The V gene's germline CDR1 is SGHNT and CDR2 YYREEE (reference sequence). Trimming shortened V by 4 bases and J by 2 bases, and 14 bases separated the two germline ends. CDR3 size: 15 residues. CDR3 sequence reads: CASSQSGGPTDTQYF. The DNA of the CDR3 is TGTGCCAGCAGCCAGTCTGGGGGCCCCACAGATACGCAGTATTTT. The full variable domain, rest sourced from reference TRBV5-4 and TRBJ2-3, is ETGVTQSPTHLIKTRGQQVTLRCSSQSGHNTVSWYQQALGQGPQFIFQYYREEENGRGNFPPRFSGLQFPNYSSELNVNALELDDSALYLCASSQSGGPTDTQYFGPGTRLTVL.

The chain links TRBV5-4 to TRBJ2-2; 8 positions match TRBD2. Germline CDR1 reads SGHNT; CDR2 reads YYREEE (reference sequence). The CDR3 totals 15 residues. The V and J ends lost 4 bases and 6 bases, in that order; junction bases with no gene match: 8. Here the CDR3 DNA reads TGTGCCAGCAGCCCGGGCGGGGGGCTATCCGGGGAGCTGTTTTTT. Its protein is CASSPGGGLSGELFF. The whole variable domain, filled in from reference TRBV5-4 and TRBJ2-2, reads ETGVTQSPTHLIKTRGQQVTLRCSSQSGHNTVSWYQQALGQGPQFIFQYYREEENGRGNFPPRFSGLQFPNYSSELNVNALELDDSALYLCASSPGGGLSGELFFGEGSRLTVL.

This clone turned up a few times. The rearrangement links TRBV7-9 to TRBJ2-3; 9 bases fit TRBD2. The junction had 10 bases not matched to a gene; V was cut back by 4 bases and J by 5 bases. The CDR3 runs to 16 residues. The germline V gene has CDR1 SEHNR and CDR2 FQNEAQ (reference sequence). CDR3 in DNA: TGTGCCAGCAGCTCCCAGCGGGGGGCCGGGGGAGATACGCAGTATTTT. This sequence encodes CASSSQRGAGGDTQYF. Drawing the rest from reference TRBV7-9 and TRBJ2-3, the complete variable domain is DTGVSQNPRHKITKRGQNVTFRCDPISEHNRLYWYRQTLGQGPEFLTYFQNEAQLEKSRLLSDRFSAERPKGSFSTLEIQRTEQGDSAMYLCASSSQRGAGGDTQYFGPGTRLTVL.

This chain uses TRBV18 with TRBJ1-2; D is undetermined. This CDR3 region has 13 residues. V was pared by 3 bases and J by 6 bases, with 11 bases between. Germline CDR1 KGHSH, CDR2 LQKENI. CDR3 in DNA: TGTGCCAGCTCACCGGGAGGGAAGCATGGCTACACCTTC. Its protein product is CASSPGGKHGYTF.

This chain uses TRBV5-1 with TRBJ1-4; 7 bases map to TRBD1. Germline CDR1 reads SGHRS; CDR2 reads YFSETQ. The CDR3 loop spans 17 amino acids. J was trimmed by 0 bases and V by 3 bases; bases with no gene match: 8. This CDR3 reads CASSSRTGRTTNEKLFF. CDR3 coding DNA: TGCGCCAGCAGCTCACGGACAGGCCGGACAACTAATGAAAAACTGTTTTTT.

The genes are TRBV5-1 and TRBJ2-2; TRBD2 matches 7 bases. After removal of 0 bases from V and 1 base from J, the junction contained 0 bases not matched to a gene. This CDR3 contains 15 residues. Germline-derived CDR1 and CDR2 are SGHRS and YFSETQ. This CDR3 is CASSLAGGNTGELFF. The CDR3 DNA is TGCGCCAGCAGCTTGGCGGGGGGGAACACCGGGGAGCTGTTTTTT. The complete variable domain, with remaining parts taken from reference TRBV5-1 and TRBJ2-2, reads KAGVTQTPRYLIKTRGQQVTLSCSPISGHRSVSWYQQTPGQGLQFLFEYFSETQRNKGNFPGRFSGRQFSNSRSEMNVSTLELGDSALYLCASSLAGGNTGELFFGEGSRLTVL.

The chain links TRBV5-4 to TRBJ2-7, with 9 nucleotides matching TRBD2. This CDR3 comprises 17 residues. Germline lookup yields CDR1 SGHNT and CDR2 YYREEE (reference sequence). Trimming removed 6 bases from V and 4 bases from J; junction bases left unmatched: 17. The CDR3 is CASTSSPLGGGGYEQYF. The CDR3 nucleotides are TGTGCCAGCACGTCCTCTCCTCTTGGCGGGGGGGGATACGAGCAGTACTTC.

This clone was observed a few times. This chain connects TRBV28 to TRBJ1-1; TRBD1 matches at 9 bases. The CDR3 consists of 13 residues. Per germline, CDR1 MDHEN and CDR2 SYDVKM. V shed 6 bases and J 3 bases; nucleotides not matched to a gene: 2. CDR3 sequence reads: CASRQGAHTEAFF. For the CDR3, the DNA is TGTGCCAGCAGACAGGGGGCGCACACTGAAGCTTTCTTT.

In DNA, the CDR3 is TGTGCCACCCAAGGGCTAGCGGGGGGTGCTAGCACAGATACGCAGTATTTT. This encodes CATQGLAGGASTDTQYF. The chain recombines TRBV2 with TRBJ2-3; 11 bases match TRBD2. The CDR3 is 17 amino acids. V was pared by 10 bases and J by 0 bases, with 12 bases of the junction left unmatched. Germline V CDR1 and CDR2: SNHLY, FYNNEI. Using reference TRBV2 and TRBJ2-3 for the parts outside the CDR3, the full variable domain is EPEVTQTPSHQVTQMGQEVILRCVPISNHLYFYWYRQILGQKVEFLVSFYNNEISEKSEIFDDQFSVERPDGSNFTLKIRSTKLEDSAMYFCATQGLAGGASTDTQYFGPGTRLTVL.

V usage is TRBV5-8 and J usage is TRBJ2-7; 14 nucleotides line up with TRBD2. The J segment lost 3 bases and the V segment lost 2 bases, leaving 7 bases of the junction unmatched. The CDR3 has 17 residues. The germline V gene has CDR1 SGHTS and CDR2 YDEGEE. CDR3 coding DNA: TGTGCCAGCAGCTTTGTATATGGACTAGCGGGAGGCTACGAGCAGTACTTC. This codes for CASSFVYGLAGGYEQYF.

The chain recombines TRBV2 with TRBJ1-4; TRBD1 matches at 9 bases. CDR1 is SNHLY and CDR2 is FYNNEI in the germline V gene. J lost 0 bases, V lost 7 bases, and 3 bases had no gene match. The CDR3 runs 15 residues. Written as DNA, the CDR3 is TGTGCCAGCACCGGACAGGGGTCAACTAATGAAAAACTGTTTTTT. Residues: CASTGQGSTNEKLFF.

The chain links TRBV18 to TRBJ2-7; D gene unclear. There are 13 residues in the CDR3. Germline values: CDR1 KGHSH, CDR2 LQKENI. V lost 2 bases and J 3 bases, leaving 8 bases between the germline ends. The CDR3 loop reads CASSPDGVYEQYF. CDR3 coding DNA: TGTGCCAGCTCACCAGACGGAGTCTACGAGCAGTACTTC.

This clone was recorded once. This rearrangement joins TRBV20-1 to TRBJ2-1; D unclear. Germline V CDR1 and CDR2: DFQATT, SNEGSKA (reference sequence). Trimming removed 3 bases at V and 6 bases at J, with 9 bases between. The CDR3 is 12 amino acids. CDR3 coding DNA: TGCAGTGCTAGTACCCGAGGCAATGAGCAGTTCTTC. Residues: CSASTRGNEQFF.

CDR3 region: CASRPTGNTDTQYF. CDR3 bases: TGTGCCAGCAGACCGACAGGGAACACAGATACGCAGTATTTT. The chain recombines TRBV6-5 with TRBJ2-3; 7 nucleotides align to TRBD1. Trimming took 6 bases from V and 2 from J; bases not matched to a gene: 5. The germline V gene has CDR1 MNHEY and CDR2 SVGAGI. The CDR3 totals 14 residues.

The chain links TRBV6-2 or TRBV6-3 to TRBJ1-2, with TRBD1 matching over 9 bases. J lost 6 bases, V lost 7 bases, and 9 bases had no gene match. Germline V gene sequence: CDR1 MNHEY, CDR2 SVGEGT. The CDR3 is 14 amino acids. Here the CDR3 DNA reads TGTGCCAGCAACCCGGGACAGGGCGTTCATGGCTACACCTTC. It encodes CASNPGQGVHGYTF.